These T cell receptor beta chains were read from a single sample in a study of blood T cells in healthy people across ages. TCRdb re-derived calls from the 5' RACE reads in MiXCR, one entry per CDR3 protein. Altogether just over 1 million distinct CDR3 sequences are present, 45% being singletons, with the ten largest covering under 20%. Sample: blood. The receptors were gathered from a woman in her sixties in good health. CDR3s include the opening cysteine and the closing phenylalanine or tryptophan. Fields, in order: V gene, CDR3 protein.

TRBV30,CAWSVRASGSRHGYTF
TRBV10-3,CAISEAPGAQETQYF
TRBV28,CASTISGSQDTQYF
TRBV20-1,CSARDSWGSFEQYF
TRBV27,CASSFYDEWQETQYF
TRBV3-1,CASSQWVEDTQYF
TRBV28,CASSLNGPPGYQETQYF
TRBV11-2,CASSYRTGASYNEQFF
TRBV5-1,CASSLDGGNTEAFF
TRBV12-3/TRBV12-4,CASTHLPSGRVAYNEQFF
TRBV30,CAWTGTSLLSGNTIYF
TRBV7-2,CASSSDRGRYNEQFF
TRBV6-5,CASSEGQKRTQYF
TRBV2,CASSEDFSYEQYF
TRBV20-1,CSARWRGGETQYF
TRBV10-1,CASSESVDTGELFF
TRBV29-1,CSVKDRQGGRNEQFF
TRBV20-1,CSASGGTGANVLTF